The 25 T cell receptor beta chains below were found in one sample sequenced in a study of Graves' ophthalmopathy and Graves' hyperthyroidism. Amplification targeted the TCR beta CDR3 regions, with RNA transcripts as the source material. The workflow started with a first-round RT-PCR run with HTBI primers and then moved on to a second-round multiplex PCR. In TCRdb, the multiplex PCR reads were re-called with MiXCR into one record per CDR3 protein. The sample includes some 1.1 million distinct CDR3 sequences, roughly two fifths seen only once; the top ten take over 8.5%. Sequencing was carried out using peripheral blood or thyroid tissue (not recorded which). Every receptor here comes from an adult man with Graves' hyperthyroidism.

The chain employs TRBV25-1 and TRBJ2-7, with 11 bases that match TRBD1. Trimming removed 4 bases from V and 5 bases from J; junction bases left unmatched: 13. The CDR3 runs to 17 residues. Per the germline V gene, CDR1 is MGHDK and CDR2 is SYGVNS. The CDR3 DNA follows: TGTGCCAGCAGTGGAACCGGGGGGACAGGGGGGTTGGACGAGCAGTACTTC. Its protein product is CASSGTGGTGGLDEQYF.

As concerns this clonotype: One junction end does not reproduce the germline sequence, and a read error may be involved. This chain uses TRBV9 with TRBJ2-7; D is ambiguous. Germline loops: CDR1 SGDLS, CDR2 YYNGEE. CDR3 length: 15 amino acids. The CDR3, as DNA: TGTGCCAGCAGCGTAGATGAGGATAGCTCCTGCGAGCAGTACTTC. Translating gives CASSVDEDSSCEQYF. The full variable domain, completed using reference TRBV9 and TRBJ2-7, is DSGVTQTPKHLITATGQRVTLRCSPRSGDLSVYWYQQSLDQGLQFLIQYYNGEERAKGNILERFSAQQFPDLHSELNLSSLELGDSALYFCASSVDEDSSCEQYFGPGTRLTVT.

The chain employs TRBV29-1 and TRBJ1-2; 7 bases map to TRBD1. Germline CDR1 reads SQVTM; CDR2 reads ANQGSEA. The junction had 4 bases not matched to a gene; V was cut back by 4 bases and J by 2 bases. The CDR3 extends over 13 amino acids. CDR3: CSVVTGSNYGYTF. The CDR3 nucleotides are TGCAGCGTTGTGACAGGGAGCAACTATGGCTACACCTTC.

This clonotype was detected once. V usage is TRBV10-3 and J usage is TRBJ2-7, with 7 nucleotides matching TRBD2. CDR1 and CDR2 from the germline V gene are ENHRY and SYGVKD. The V gene end was trimmed by 1 base and the J gene end by 6 bases; junction bases not matched to a gene: 3. This CDR3 has 13 residues. CDR3 nucleotides: TGTGCCATCAGTGAGTGGGGGGGGAGCGAGCAGTACTTC. Its protein product is CAISEWGGSEQYF.

This clonotype was detected ten times or more. The J gene is TRBJ2-5, the V gene TRBV14, with D unclear. Germline assignment: CDR1 SGHDN and CDR2 FVKESK. V gave up 4 bases and J gave up 1 base, with 7 bases separating them. This CDR3 spans 13 amino acids. The CDR3 is CASSRAGQETQYF. CDR3 sequence (DNA): TGTGCCAGCAGCCGGGCAGGCCAAGAGACCCAGTACTTC.

This clonotype was detected only once. The CDR3 nucleotides read TGTGCCATCAGTGACCCGTTGGGGGGGCAGTTCTTC. It yields the protein CAISDPLGGQFF. This chain links TRBV10-3 with TRBJ2-7; TRBD2 is a possible D gene (6 bases). The end of the DNA is better explained by TRBJ2-1, so the J call may be wrong. The length of the CDR3 is 12 residues. Germline values: CDR1 ENHRY, CDR2 SYGVKD.

This clonotype was seen a few times. The chain couples TRBV4-3 to TRBJ2-2; weak D call: TRBD2 (6 bases). Trimming took off 1 base at V and 1 base at J, with 7 bases between the two ends. Germline loops: CDR1 LGHNA, CDR2 YSLEER. The CDR3 consists of 15 residues. CDR3 residues: CASSQVGRNTGELFF. CDR3 sequence (DNA): TGCGCCAGCAGCCAAGTCGGGAGGAACACCGGGGAGCTGTTTTTT.

This clonotype was seen ten or more times. The CDR3 sequence is CATSRDRTVNSPLHF. The CDR3 coding sequence is TGTGCCACCAGCAGAGACAGGACAGTTAATTCACCCCTCCACTTT. The chain uses TRBV15 and TRBJ1-6; a possible D gene is TRBD1 (6 bases). V was pared by 0 bases and J by 6 bases, with 9 bases between. Germline CDR1 LNHNV, CDR2 YYDKDF (reference sequence). This CDR3 region has 15 residues. Full variable domain (remainder filled in from reference TRBV15 and TRBJ1-6): DAMVIQNPRYQVTQFGKPVTLSCSQTLNHNVMYWYQQKSSQAPKLLFHYYDKDFNNEADTPDNFQSRRPNTSFCFLDIRSPGLGDTAMYLCATSRDRTVNSPLHFGNGTRLTVT.

The chain uses TRBV29-1 and TRBJ1-2, with 9 bases that match TRBD1. Trimming at V came to 0 bases and at J to 5 bases, leaving 10 bases not matched to a gene. CDR1 and CDR2 (germline): SQVTM, ANQGSEA. This CDR3 is 16 amino acids long. This CDR3 is CSVEEESTGGAYGYTF. The CDR3 DNA reads as TGCAGCGTTGAAGAGGAGAGTACAGGGGGCGCATATGGCTACACCTTC.

This clonotype was seen at least ten times. The J gene is TRBJ1-2, the V gene TRBV12-3 or TRBV12-4; 8 bases align to TRBD1. The V gene end was trimmed by 3 bases and the J gene end by 2 bases; junction bases not matched to a gene: 5. The CDR3 has 15 amino acids. The CDR3 bases are TGTGCCAGCAGTTTGCAGACAGGGGCGAACTATGGCTACACCTTC. It specifies CASSLQTGANYGYTF.

A word on this clonotype: Just one base apart from a much larger clone, this may be a read error. The CDR3 carries no conserved terminal phenylalanine or tryptophan, so it likely arises from a read error. The chain employs TRBV11-2 and TRBJ2-2; weak D call: TRBD2 (5 bases). The CDR3 is 19 residues long. CDR1 is SGHAT, CDR2 FQNNGV, per germline. V lost 1 base and J 0 bases, leaving 18 bases between the germline ends. The CDR3 loop reads CASSLGGTLAGSNTGELFS. CDR3 DNA sequence: TGTGCCAGCAGCTTAGGGGGAACTTTGGCGGGCTCGAACACCGGGGAGCTGTTTTCT.

This clonotype came up many times. The V and J genes are TRBV29-1 and TRBJ2-2; maybe TRBD1 (5 bases). V shed 5 bases and J shed 6 bases, with 13 bases lying between them. The CDR3 covers 13 residues. Per the germline V gene, CDR1 is SQVTM and CDR2 is ANQGSEA. CDR3 protein: CSVHGRDPGELFF. The CDR3 coding sequence is TGCAGCGTTCACGGCAGGGATCCCGGGGAGCTGTTTTTT.

This clonotype was found many times. This rearrangement joins TRBV7-9 to TRBJ1-2, with D perhaps matching TRBD1 (6 bases). CDR1 SEHNR and CDR2 FQNEAQ come from the germline V gene (reference sequence). There are 14 residues in the CDR3. V was clipped by 5 bases and J by 4 bases, with 14 bases between them. The CDR3 here is CASSRLTGPYGYTF. The CDR3 DNA reads as TGTGCCAGCAGCCGCCTGACAGGACCCTATGGCTACACCTTC.

This clonotype was picked up many times. This chain joins TRBV29-1 and TRBJ1-2; unclear D gene. Deletions cut 7 bases from V and 5 bases from J, with 11 bases between. This CDR3 has 11 residues. The germline gives CDR1 SQVTM, CDR2 ANQGSEA. CDR3 in amino acids: CSASEGYGYTF. The CDR3 DNA reads TGCAGCGCCTCGGAAGGGTATGGCTACACCTTC.

Comment on this clonotype: A clone one base away is much larger, so this may be a read error. This chain joins TRBV20-1 and TRBJ2-2; perhaps TRBD2 as D (6 bases). This CDR3 has 16 amino acids. Germline V gene lookup returns CDR1 DFQATT and CDR2 SNEGSKA (reference sequence). The CDR3 spells CSANGAGLSNTGGLFF. The CDR3 nucleotides read TGCAGTGCCAATGGAGCGGGCCTATCGAACACCGGGGGGCTGTTTTTT.

This sequence joins TRBV20-1 and TRBJ2-6, with no clear D. The length of the CDR3 is 15 residues. V lost 6 bases and J lost 0, with 12 bases in between. Looked up from germline, CDR1 is DFQATT and CDR2 is SNEGSKA (reference sequence). The CDR3 DNA follows: TGCAGTGCCAGCAGTTACAACTCTGGGGCCAACGTCCTGACTTTC. This translates into CSASSYNSGANVLTF.

The chain links TRBV10-2 to TRBJ1-2; 7 nucleotides align to TRBD1. Per germline, CDR1 WSHSY and CDR2 SAAADI. After removal of 2 bases from V and 4 bases from J, the junction contained 7 bases not matched to a gene. The CDR3 loop spans 15 amino acids. The CDR3 spells CASSEPDRTTYGYTF. CDR3 bases: TGCGCCAGCAGTGAGCCGGACAGGACGACCTATGGCTACACCTTC.

The genes are TRBV7-9 and TRBJ2-7, with D perhaps matching TRBD2 (6 bases). V gave up 5 bases and J gave up 3 bases, with 17 bases separating them. CDR3 length: 15 residues. Germline lookup yields CDR1 SEHNR and CDR2 FQNEAQ (reference sequence). The CDR3 bases are TGTGCCAGCAGCCAAGATGAAAGGGGAGGCTACGAGCAGTACTTC. It yields the protein CASSQDERGGYEQYF.

This clonotype occurred many times. This chain links TRBV29-1 with TRBJ1-4, with 9 bases fitting TRBD1. CDR1 is SQVTM and CDR2 is ANQGSEA in the germline V gene. Trimming cost V 5 bases and J 7 bases; bases outside gene matches: 5. This CDR3 is built from 13 residues. For the CDR3, the DNA is TGCAGCGTTTCCGGGACAGGGCGTGAAAAACTGTTTTTT. Its translation is CSVSGTGREKLFF.

The chain couples TRBV7-2 to TRBJ2-5, with 7 positions matching TRBD1. Per the germline V gene, CDR1 is SGHTA and CDR2 is FQGNSA. This CDR3 has 13 residues. Trimming cost V 6 bases and J 7 bases; bases outside gene matches: 8. This chain's CDR3 is CASRPGQAATQYF. DNA of the CDR3: TGTGCCAGCAGACCTGGACAGGCGGCGACCCAGTACTTC.

The chain employs TRBV4-3 and TRBJ2-2; 7 bases match TRBD2. This CDR3 contains 15 residues. J gave up 5 bases and V 0 bases, and 3 bases lay outside the gene matches. CDR1 and CDR2 (germline): LGHNA, YSLEER. The CDR3 bases are TGCGCCAGCAGCCAAGAGAGCGGGGCGACCGGGGAGCTGTTTTTT. Its protein is CASSQESGATGELFF.

The chain combines TRBV7-9 with TRBJ1-1, with a weak D call TRBD1 (6 bases). The ends were cut back, 5 bases at V and 7 bases at J, with 11 bases in the middle. CDR3 length equals 12 residues. Germline-derived CDR1 and CDR2 are SEHNR and FQNEAQ (reference sequence). The CDR3 here is CASSEPGHEAFF. In nucleotides, the CDR3 is TGTGCCAGCAGCGAACCGGGACATGAAGCTTTCTTT.

Only a few counts were recorded for this clonotype. V gene TRBV5-1 combines with J gene TRBJ1-1; D perhaps matches TRBD1 (5 bases). The germline V and J ends were trimmed by 4 bases and 3 bases, with 13 bases remaining between them. Germline CDR1 is SGHRS and CDR2 is YFSETQ. There are 14 residues in the CDR3. The CDR3 DNA reads TGCGCCAGCAGCCGGGGGTTCCAGGACACTGAAGCTTTCTTT. Its translation: CASSRGFQDTEAFF.

There are many counts of this clonotype. Relative to the germline gene, one junction end is altered; a read error may explain this. The chain links TRBV28 to TRBJ1-1; D is undetermined. Germline values: CDR1 MDHEN, CDR2 SYDVKM. CDR3 length: 12 amino acids. CDR3 loop: CASSFWNAEAFF. CDR3 nucleotide sequence: TGTGCCAGCAGTTTTTGGAACGCTGAAGCTTTCTTT.

About this clonotype itself: This may be a read error, as it is one base from a much larger clone. V usage is TRBV9 and J usage is TRBJ2-5, with 7 bases that match TRBD1. The germline CDR1 and CDR2 sequences are SGDLS and YYNGEE. J was trimmed by 1 base and V by 5 bases; bases with no gene match: 5. This CDR3 has 14 residues. The CDR3: CASSWAGGQETQYF. CDR3 nucleotide sequence: TGTGCCAGCAGTTGGGCAGGGGGCCAAGAGACCCAGTACTTC. Using reference TRBV9 and TRBJ2-5 for the parts outside the CDR3, the full variable domain is DSGVTQTPKHLITATGQRVTLRCSPRSGDLSVYWYQQSLDQGLQFLIQYYNGEERAKGNILERFSAQQFPDLHSELNLSSLELGDSALYFCASSWAGGQETQYFGPGTRLLVL.